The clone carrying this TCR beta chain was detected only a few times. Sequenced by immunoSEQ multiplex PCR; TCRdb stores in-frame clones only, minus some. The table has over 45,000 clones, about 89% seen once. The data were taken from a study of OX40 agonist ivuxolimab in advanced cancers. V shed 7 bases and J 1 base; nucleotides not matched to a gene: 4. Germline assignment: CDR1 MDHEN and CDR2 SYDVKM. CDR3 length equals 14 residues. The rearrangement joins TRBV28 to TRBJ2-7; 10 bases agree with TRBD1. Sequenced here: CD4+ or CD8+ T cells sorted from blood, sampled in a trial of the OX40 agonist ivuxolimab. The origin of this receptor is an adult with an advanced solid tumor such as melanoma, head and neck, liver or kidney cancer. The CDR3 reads CASTRDRGSYEQYF. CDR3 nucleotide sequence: TGTGCCAGCACGAGGGACAGGGGATCCTACGAGCAGTACTTC.